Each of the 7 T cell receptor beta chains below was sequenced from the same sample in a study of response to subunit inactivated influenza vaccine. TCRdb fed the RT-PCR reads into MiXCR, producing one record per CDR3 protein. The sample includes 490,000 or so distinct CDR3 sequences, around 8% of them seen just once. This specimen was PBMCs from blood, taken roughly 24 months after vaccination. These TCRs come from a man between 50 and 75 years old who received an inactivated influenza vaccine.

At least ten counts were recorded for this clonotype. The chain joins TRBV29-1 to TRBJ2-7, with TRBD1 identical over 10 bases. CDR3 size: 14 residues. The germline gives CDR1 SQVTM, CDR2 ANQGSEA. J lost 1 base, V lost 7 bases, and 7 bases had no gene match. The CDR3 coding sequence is TGCAGCGCCTGGGACAGGGGTATTTCCTACGAGCAGTACTTC. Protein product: CSAWDRGISYEQYF.

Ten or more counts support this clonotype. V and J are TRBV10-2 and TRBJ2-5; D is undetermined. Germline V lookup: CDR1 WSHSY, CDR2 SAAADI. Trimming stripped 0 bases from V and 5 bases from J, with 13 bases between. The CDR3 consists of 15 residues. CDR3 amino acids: CASSESNVERETQYF. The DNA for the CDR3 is TGCGCCAGCAGTGAGTCGAACGTAGAGAGGGAGACCCAGTACTTC.

The CDR3 protein is CASSQAHSWTGGAVAFF. The CDR3 DNA reads TGTGCCAGCAGCCAAGCCCATTCATGGACAGGGGGCGCGGTGGCTTTCTTT. This chain uses TRBV3-1 with TRBJ1-1; 11 bases are a match to TRBD1. In germline, CDR1 is LGHDT, CDR2 YNNKEL (reference sequence). The CDR3 length is 17 residues. Unmatched junction bases numbered 15, after V lost 1 base and J lost 11 bases.

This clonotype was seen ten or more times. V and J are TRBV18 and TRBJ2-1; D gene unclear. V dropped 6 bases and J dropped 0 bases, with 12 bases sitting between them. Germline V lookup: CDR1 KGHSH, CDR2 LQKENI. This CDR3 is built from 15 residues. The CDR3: CASSLAPSSYNEQFF. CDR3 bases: TGTGCCAGCTCCCTCGCCCCGAGCTCCTACAATGAGCAGTTCTTC.

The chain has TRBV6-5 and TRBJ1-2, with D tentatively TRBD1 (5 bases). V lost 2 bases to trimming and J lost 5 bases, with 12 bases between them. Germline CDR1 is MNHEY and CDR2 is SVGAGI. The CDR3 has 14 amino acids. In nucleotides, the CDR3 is TGTGCCAGCAGTTACGACAGCGCGTCGTATGGCTACACCTTC. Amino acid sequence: CASSYDSASYGYTF.

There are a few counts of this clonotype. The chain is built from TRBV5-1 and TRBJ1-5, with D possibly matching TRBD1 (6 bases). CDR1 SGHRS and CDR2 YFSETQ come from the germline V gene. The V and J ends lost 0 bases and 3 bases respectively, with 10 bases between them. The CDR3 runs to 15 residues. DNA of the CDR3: TGCGCCAGCAGCTTGGGGGGGGCGGACAATCAGCCCCAGCATTTT. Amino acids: CASSLGGADNQPQHF.

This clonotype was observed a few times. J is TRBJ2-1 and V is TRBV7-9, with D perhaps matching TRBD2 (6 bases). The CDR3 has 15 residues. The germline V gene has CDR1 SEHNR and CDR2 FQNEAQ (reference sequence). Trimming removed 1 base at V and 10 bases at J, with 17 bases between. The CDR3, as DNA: TGTGCCAGCAGCTTAGGGGATGGGGGGTCGTGGGAGCAGTTCTTC. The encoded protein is CASSLGDGGSWEQFF.